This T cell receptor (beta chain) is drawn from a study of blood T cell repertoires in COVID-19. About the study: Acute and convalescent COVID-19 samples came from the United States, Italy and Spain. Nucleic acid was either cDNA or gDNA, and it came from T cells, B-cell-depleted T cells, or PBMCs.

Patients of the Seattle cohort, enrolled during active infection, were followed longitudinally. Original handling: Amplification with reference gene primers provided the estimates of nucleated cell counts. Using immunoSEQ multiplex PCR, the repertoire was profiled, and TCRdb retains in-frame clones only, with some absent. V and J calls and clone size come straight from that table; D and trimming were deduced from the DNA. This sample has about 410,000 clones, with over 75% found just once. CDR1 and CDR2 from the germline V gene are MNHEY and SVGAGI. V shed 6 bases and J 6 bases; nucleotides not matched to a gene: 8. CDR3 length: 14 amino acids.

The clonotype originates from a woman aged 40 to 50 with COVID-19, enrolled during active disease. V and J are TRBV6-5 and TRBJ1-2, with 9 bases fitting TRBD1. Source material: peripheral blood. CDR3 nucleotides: TGTGCCAGCAGACAGGGGGCGACAAATGATGGCTACACCTTC. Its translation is CASRQGATNDGYTF.